This entry concerns a single T cell receptor beta chain. Its specificity is not known. This sample stems from a study of lymphopenia after photon versus proton radiotherapy. TCRdb's table, derived via immunoSEQ multiplex PCR, lists solely in-frame clones and lacks some. The sample has 65,000 to 70,000 clones, under 95% seen once. Germline-derived CDR1 and CDR2 are SNHLY and FYNNEI. The CDR3 is 18 amino acids. With 1 base clipped from V and 3 bases from J, the junction kept 11 bases outside the gene matches. Findings of the study overall: Under photons, naive T cells and diversity fell while effector/memory populations rose. Better survival with proton therapy was suggested as possible, not demonstrated. Post-nadir TCR diversity decline inversely tracked overall survival among those who died.

Material: peripheral blood, obtained from a patient treated with photon-based radiotherapy. The J gene is TRBJ2-1, the V gene TRBV2; 8 nucleotides align to TRBD2. The origin of this receptor is a woman between 70 and 85 years old with pancreatic cancer. CDR3 DNA: TGTGCCAGCAGTGAAGTTGTATCACTAGCGGATCTCTACAATGAGCAGTTCTTC. This encodes CASSEVVSLADLYNEQFF.